What follows are 2 T cell receptor beta chains derived from one specimen sequenced in a study of CD8 T cells in ankylosing spondylitis. TCRdb fed the 5' RACE reads into MiXCR, producing one record per CDR3 protein. The sample lists around 320,000 distinct CDR3 sequences, roughly 20% seen once, with roughly 3.4% in the top ten. Sequencing was carried out using blood, either unsorted or a sorted T cell fraction (not recorded which). All receptors derive from a female donor with ankylosing spondylitis or in good health (not recorded which).

This sequence joins TRBV12-3 or TRBV12-4 and TRBJ1-1, with D uncertain. Deletions cut 3 bases from V and 4 bases from J, with 3 bases between. This CDR3 contains 11 residues. The CDR3 DNA follows: TGTGCCAGCAGTTTTGCCACTGAAGCTTTCTTT. Protein: CASSFATEAFF.

This clonotype was recorded a few times. This CDR3 is CASSEFGTGTGELFF. The CDR3 region has the DNA TGTGCCAGCAGTGAATTCGGGACAGGCACCGGGGAGCTGTTTTTT. V usage is TRBV2 and J usage is TRBJ2-2, with TRBD1 matching 8 bases. This CDR3 contains 15 residues. The germline gives CDR1 SNHLY, CDR2 FYNNEI. V dropped 2 bases and J dropped 4; count of bases not matched to a gene: 3.